One sample yielded the 27 T cell receptor beta chains listed below, sequenced in a study of cytomegalovirus exposure and HLA in healthy donors. The PCR had 60 Vbeta and 13 Jbeta primers. The assay was immunoSEQ multiplex PCR, and TCRdb's table has in-frame clones only and misses some. The sample has about 160,000 clones; approximately 85% are singletons. The specimen sequenced was PBMCs. Receptor source: a girl under 10 years old in good health and CMV-seropositive.

This clone was recorded once. The chain couples TRBV5-1 to TRBJ2-7, with a tentative D call TRBD1 (5 bases). V was trimmed by 0 bases and J by 3 bases, leaving 19 bases between them. Germline V CDR1 and CDR2: SGHRS, YFSETQ. The CDR3 extends over 17 amino acids. The CDR3 loop is CASSLGGNTGFGYEQYF. As DNA, the CDR3 is TGCGCCAGCAGCTTGGGCGGAAATACAGGATTCGGCTACGAGCAGTACTTC.

The rearrangement links TRBV9 to TRBJ1-1; D perhaps matches TRBD1 (5 bases). The germline V and J ends were trimmed by 0 bases and 6 bases, with 6 bases remaining between them. Germline V gene sequence: CDR1 SGDLS, CDR2 YYNGEE. This CDR3 is built from 12 residues. DNA for the CDR3: TGTGCCAGCAGCGTAGGGGGGGCTGAAGCTTTCTTT. Protein product: CASSVGGAEAFF.

The V gene is TRBV27, the J gene TRBJ2-7; 7 bases align to TRBD2. The germline V gene encodes CDR1 MNHEY and CDR2 SMNVEV (reference sequence). The CDR3 loop spans 17 amino acids. The V and J ends lost 3 bases and 2 bases, in that order; junction bases with no gene match: 13. This CDR3 reads CASSFWVPGRGAYEQYF. CDR3 in DNA: TGTGCCAGCAGTTTTTGGGTACCGGGTCGGGGGGCCTACGAGCAGTACTTC.

The chain recombines TRBV6-1 with TRBJ2-7; 12 bases are a match to TRBD2. The CDR3 is made up of 16 amino acids. Germline CDR1 is MNHNS and CDR2 is SASEGT. With V trimmed by 3 bases and J by 5 bases, 8 bases remained unmatched. The CDR3 protein is CASSERGLAGGDEQYF. CDR3 DNA sequence: TGTGCCAGCAGTGAGCGGGGGCTAGCGGGAGGGGACGAGCAGTACTTC.

The CDR3 spells CASSTYEQYF. The CDR3 DNA sequence: TGTGCCAGCTCTACCTACGAGCAGTACTTC. This rearrangement joins TRBV18 to TRBJ2-7; no clear D gene. The ends were cut back, 6 bases at V and 2 bases at J, with 2 bases in the middle. The CDR3 contains 10 residues. The germline V gene has CDR1 KGHSH and CDR2 LQKENI.

The chain joins TRBV15 to TRBJ2-1, with D tentatively TRBD2 (6 bases). Between the trimmed V and J ends, which lost 0 bases and 1 base, there was a span of 10 bases. Germline V lookup: CDR1 LNHNV, CDR2 YYDKDF (reference sequence). CDR3 length: 16 amino acids. Written as DNA, the CDR3 is TGTGCCACCAGCAGAGATCTTGGAGGGTCCTACAATGAGCAGTTCTTC. It yields the protein CATSRDLGGSYNEQFF.

The chain recombines TRBV11-3 with TRBJ2-2, with 9 positions matching TRBD2. The length of the CDR3 is 14 residues. V lost 5 bases and J lost 10; bases outside the gene matches: 8. Looked up from germline, CDR1 is SGHNT and CDR2 is YENEEA. As DNA, the CDR3 is TGTGCCAGCAGCCGAGGTAGCGGGAGTTCGGAGCTGTTTTTT. Amino acids: CASSRGSGSSELFF.

This sequence joins TRBV27 and TRBJ2-1, with TRBD2 identical over 16 bases. V trimming: 6 bases; J trimming: 14 bases; junction bases outside the gene matches: 7. Germline CDR1 is MNHEY and CDR2 is SMNVEV (reference sequence). This CDR3 region has 14 residues. The CDR3 is CASSPGTSGRAEFF. The CDR3 region has the DNA TGTGCCAGCAGCCCCGGGACTAGCGGGAGGGCCGAGTTCTTC.

This chain connects TRBV19 to TRBJ1-1; D may be TRBD1 (6 bases). V gave up 6 bases and J gave up 1 base, with 12 bases separating them. The germline CDR1 and CDR2 sequences are LNHDA and SQIVND (reference sequence). The CDR3 totals 14 residues. In DNA form, the CDR3 reads TGTGCCAGTAGCCGAGACAGGTCGAACACTGAAGCTTTCTTT. It is translated as CASSRDRSNTEAFF.

This clone was seen a few times. The chain has TRBV30 and TRBJ2-7; 7 nucleotides align to TRBD1. Looked up from germline, CDR1 is GTSNPN and CDR2 is SVGIG (reference sequence). V lost 2 bases and J lost 7; bases outside the gene matches: 11. The CDR3 sequence is 14 residues long. CDR3 in amino acids: CAWSYSSPGGEQYF. In nucleotides, the CDR3 is TGTGCCTGGAGTTACTCAAGCCCAGGGGGAGAGCAGTACTTC.

The chain links TRBV18 to TRBJ2-2; a possible D gene is TRBD1 (6 bases). This CDR3 has 15 residues. Trimming shortened V by 8 bases and J by 0 bases, and 13 bases separated the two germline ends. The germline gives CDR1 KGHSH, CDR2 LQKENI. The CDR3: CASTRTVANTGELFF. As DNA, the CDR3 is TGTGCCAGCACCAGGACAGTCGCGAACACCGGGGAGCTGTTTTTT.

The chain combines TRBV6-1 with TRBJ1-1; D perhaps matches TRBD1 (5 bases). Germline loops: CDR1 MNHNS, CDR2 SASEGT. The CDR3 runs 12 residues. Trimming removed 0 bases at V and 10 bases at J, with 9 bases between. This CDR3 is CASSEARVTAFF. The CDR3, as DNA: TGTGCCAGCAGTGAAGCCAGGGTAACAGCTTTCTTT.

This rearrangement joins TRBV6-5 to TRBJ1-3, with TRBD1 as a possible D gene (6 bases). V was cut by 0 bases and J by 4 bases, with 10 bases left in between. CDR3 length equals 15 residues. Germline-derived CDR1 and CDR2 are MNHEY and SVGAGI. CDR3 bases: TGTGCCAGCAGTTACTCGCTGAGGGGGGGAAACACCATATATTTT. It specifies CASSYSLRGGNTIYF.

This clone was recorded only once. CDR3 in amino acids: CASSIAGDYNEQFF. For the CDR3, the DNA is TGTGCCAGTAGTATAGCCGGAGATTACAATGAGCAGTTCTTC. The rearrangement joins TRBV19 to TRBJ2-1; no clear D. This CDR3 spans 14 amino acids. V was cut by 1 base and J by 4 bases, with 8 bases left in between. The V gene's germline CDR1 is LNHDA and CDR2 SQIVND (reference sequence).

The V gene is TRBV28, the J gene TRBJ1-5, with D hard to call. Germline V gives CDR1 MDHEN, CDR2 SYDVKM. The CDR3 has 14 amino acids. The V gene lost 2 bases and the J gene lost 5 bases, with 10 bases spanning the gap. CDR3 loop: CASSLSPRDQPQHF. DNA for the CDR3: TGTGCCAGCAGTTTAAGCCCCCGGGATCAGCCCCAGCATTTT.

V usage is TRBV29-1 and J usage is TRBJ2-1, with D perhaps TRBD1 (5 bases). The germline CDR1 and CDR2 sequences are SQVTM and ANQGSEA. V lost 5 bases and J lost 5, with 16 bases in between. The CDR3 runs 14 residues. CDR3 protein: CSVFGRANDNEQFF. The CDR3, as DNA: TGCAGCGTTTTCGGCAGGGCAAACGACAATGAGCAGTTCTTC.

The V gene is TRBV6-1, the J gene TRBJ1-1, with TRBD1 as a possible D gene (6 bases). Trimming stripped 8 bases from V and 3 bases from J, with 19 bases between. Germline values: CDR1 MNHNS, CDR2 SASEGT. The CDR3 totals 15 residues. The CDR3 is CASGSTGHQYTEAFF. For the CDR3, the DNA is TGTGCCAGCGGGAGTACGGGACACCAATACACTGAAGCTTTCTTT.

The chain is built from TRBV11-2 and TRBJ1-5, with 7 positions matching TRBD1. With V trimmed by 1 base and J by 7 bases, 13 bases remained unmatched. This CDR3 region has 17 residues. Looked up from germline, CDR1 is SGHAT and CDR2 is FQNNGV. The chain's CDR3 is CASSLVKTSRGRQPQHF. The CDR3 DNA follows: TGTGCCAGCAGCTTAGTTAAGACCTCCAGGGGGAGACAGCCCCAGCATTTT.

This chain joins TRBV6-5 and TRBJ1-1, with TRBD1 as a possible D gene (5 bases). Trimming took 6 bases from V and 4 from J, leaving 15 bases between them. Germline CDR1 reads MNHEY; CDR2 reads SVGAGI. This CDR3 spans 14 amino acids. The CDR3 loop reads CASSRQGMGTEAFF. CDR3 DNA: TGTGCCAGCAGCCGCCAGGGAATGGGCACTGAAGCTTTCTTT.

The rearrangement links TRBV4-1 to TRBJ2-1, with 8 positions matching TRBD2. The CDR3 extends over 15 amino acids. Per the germline V gene, CDR1 is MGHRA and CDR2 is YSYEKL. Trimming cost V 1 base and J 8 bases; bases outside gene matches: 7. The CDR3 coding sequence is TGCGCCAGCAGCCAAGTCCCGGGACTAGAAGATGAGCAGTTCTTC. This sequence encodes CASSQVPGLEDEQFF.

The rearrangement joins TRBV5-1 to TRBJ2-1, with D possibly matching TRBD1 (6 bases). This CDR3 contains 13 residues. The V and J ends lost 4 bases and 6 bases respectively, with 11 bases between them. CDR1 and CDR2 from the germline V gene are SGHRS and YFSETQ. The CDR3 bases are TGCGCCAGCAGCGTGGGGACATTCAATGAGCAGTTCTTC. This translates into CASSVGTFNEQFF. Supplemented by reference TRBV5-1 and TRBJ2-1, the full variable domain reads KAGVTQTPRYLIKTRGQQVTLSCSPISGHRSVSWYQQTPGQGLQFLFEYFSETQRNKGNFPGRFSGRQFSNSRSEMNVSTLELGDSALYLCASSVGTFNEQFFGPGTRLTVL.

The chain is built from TRBV7-8 and TRBJ2-1, with 8 bases aligning to TRBD1. Per germline, CDR1 SGHVS and CDR2 FQNEAQ. The junction had 12 bases not matched to a gene; V was cut back by 0 bases and J by 2 bases. The CDR3 contains 19 residues. DNA for the CDR3: TGTGCCAGCAGCTTAGCGTGGCACAGGGGGTCGGTTCCCTACAATGAGCAGTTCTTC. As protein: CASSLAWHRGSVPYNEQFF.

As DNA, the CDR3 is TGTGCCAGCAGTTCCCACGGACAGGCAAGCTCCTACGAGCAGTACTTC. The encoded protein is CASSSHGQASSYEQYF. The V and J genes are TRBV28 and TRBJ2-7; 7 nucleotides agree with TRBD1. V shed 4 bases, J shed 0 bases, and the junction held 9 bases outside the gene matches. The germline V gene has CDR1 MDHEN and CDR2 SYDVKM. The CDR3 extends over 16 amino acids.

This clone was seen once. The genes are TRBV5-4 and TRBJ2-6; D is ambiguous. Germline loops: CDR1 SGHNT, CDR2 YYREEE (reference sequence). Trimming shortened V by 3 bases and J by 9 bases, and 10 bases separated the two germline ends. The CDR3 has 13 amino acids. This CDR3 reads CASSSPPLNVLTF. CDR3 in DNA: TGTGCCAGCAGCTCGCCCCCACTCAACGTCCTGACTTTC. The full variable domain, with the rest looked up from reference TRBV5-4 and TRBJ2-6, is ETGVTQSPTHLIKTRGQQVTLRCSSQSGHNTVSWYQQALGQGPQFIFQYYREEENGRGNFPPRFSGLQFPNYSSELNVNALELDDSALYLCASSSPPLNVLTFGAGSRLTVL.

The genes are TRBV6-6 and TRBJ1-1; possible D gene TRBD1, 6 bases. CDR1 and CDR2 (germline): MNHNY, SVGAGI (reference sequence). V dropped 2 bases and J dropped 2 bases, with 12 bases sitting between them. The CDR3 length is 15 residues. The CDR3 is CASSYPKTGNTEAFF. Written as DNA, the CDR3 is TGTGCCAGCAGTTACCCGAAGACAGGAAACACTGAAGCTTTCTTT.

The table lists this clone with a few counts. The V gene is TRBV7-3, the J gene TRBJ1-1, with unresolved D. CDR3 length: 13 amino acids. Trimming took off 4 bases at V and 5 bases at J, with 11 bases between the two ends. Germline V gene lookup returns CDR1 SGHTA and CDR2 FQGTGA. CDR3 coding DNA: TGTGCCAGCAGCTCCACCCCCGGGACTGAAGCTTTCTTT. Translation: CASSSTPGTEAFF. Full variable domain (missing parts from reference TRBV7-3 and TRBJ1-1): GAGVSQTPSNKVTEKGKYVELRCDPISGHTALYWYRQSLGQGPEFLIYFQGTGAADDSGLPNDRFFAVRPEGSVSTLKIQRTERGDSAVYLCASSSTPGTEAFFGQGTRLTVV.

The gene calls are TRBV7-6 and TRBJ2-7, with D perhaps TRBD1 (5 bases). Trimming left V 5 bases short and J 3 bases short, with 11 bases between. This CDR3 has 13 amino acids. Germline V gene lookup returns CDR1 SGHVS and CDR2 FNYEAQ. The CDR3 loop reads CASSRQIHYEQYF. DNA of the CDR3: TGTGCCAGCAGCAGACAGATACACTACGAGCAGTACTTC.